The source of this TCR beta chain is a study of blood T cell repertoires in COVID-19. Libraries were prepared by immunoSEQ multiplex PCR; TCRdb keeps only in-frame clonotypes and omits some of them. Found here are some 110,000 clones, around 87% of them singletons; the top ten hold about 15%. Material for sequencing was peripheral blood. This sequence was found in a middle-aged man with acute or convalescent COVID-19.

DNA for the CDR3: TGTGCCAGCCGTCCATCCCACAGCTCCTACAATGAGCAGTTCTTC. Its translation: CASRPSHSSYNEQFF. The V gene is TRBV6-5, the J gene TRBJ2-1, with D unclear. V lost 8 bases and J lost 0, with 14 bases in between. CDR1 is MNHEY and CDR2 is SVGAGI in the germline V gene. The CDR3 is 15 residues long.